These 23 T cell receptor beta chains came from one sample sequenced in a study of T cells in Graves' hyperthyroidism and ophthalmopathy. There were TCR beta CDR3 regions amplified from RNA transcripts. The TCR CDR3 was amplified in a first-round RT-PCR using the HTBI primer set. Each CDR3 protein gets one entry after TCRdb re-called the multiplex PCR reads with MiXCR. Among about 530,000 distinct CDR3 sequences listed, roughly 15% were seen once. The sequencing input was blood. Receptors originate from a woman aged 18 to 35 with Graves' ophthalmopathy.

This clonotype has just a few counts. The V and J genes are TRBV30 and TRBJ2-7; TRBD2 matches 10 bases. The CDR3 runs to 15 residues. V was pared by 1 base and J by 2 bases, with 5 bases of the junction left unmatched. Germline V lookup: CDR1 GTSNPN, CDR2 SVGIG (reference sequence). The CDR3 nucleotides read TGTGCCTGGAGTGGCTCCCTAGCGGGGGCCTACGAGCAGTACTTC. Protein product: CAWSGSLAGAYEQYF.

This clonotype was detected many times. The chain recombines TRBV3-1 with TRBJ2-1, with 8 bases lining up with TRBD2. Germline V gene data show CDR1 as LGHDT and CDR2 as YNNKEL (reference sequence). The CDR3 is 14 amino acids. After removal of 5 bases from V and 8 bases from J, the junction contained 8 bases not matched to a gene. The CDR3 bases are TGTGCCAGCAGCTTAAGCGGGAGTAGGGATGAGCAGTTCTTC. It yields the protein CASSLSGSRDEQFF.

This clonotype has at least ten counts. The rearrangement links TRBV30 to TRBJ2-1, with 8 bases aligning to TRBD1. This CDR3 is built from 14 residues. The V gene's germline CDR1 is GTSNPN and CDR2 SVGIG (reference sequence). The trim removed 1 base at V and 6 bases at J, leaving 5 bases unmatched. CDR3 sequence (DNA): TGTGCCTGGAGTGGGACAGGGAGAAGCAATGAGCAGTTCTTC. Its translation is CAWSGTGRSNEQFF.

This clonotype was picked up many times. Here the CDR3 DNA reads TGTGCCAGCAGCTCCTCAGGACTAGCGGGAGGGGAGACCCAGTACTTC. Encoded protein: CASSSSGLAGGETQYF. The chain is built from TRBV7-2 and TRBJ2-5; TRBD2 aligns across 15 bases. The V segment lost 4 bases and the J segment 5 bases; nucleotides outside the gene matches: 5. This CDR3 comprises 16 residues. Germline V gives CDR1 SGHTA, CDR2 FQGNSA.

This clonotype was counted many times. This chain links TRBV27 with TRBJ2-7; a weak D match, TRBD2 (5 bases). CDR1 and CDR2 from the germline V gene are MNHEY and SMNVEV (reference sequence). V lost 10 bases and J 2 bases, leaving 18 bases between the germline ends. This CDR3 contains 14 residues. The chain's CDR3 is CATKRERKAYEQYF. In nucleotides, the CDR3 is TGTGCCACCAAAAGGGAGCGGAAAGCCTACGAGCAGTACTTC.

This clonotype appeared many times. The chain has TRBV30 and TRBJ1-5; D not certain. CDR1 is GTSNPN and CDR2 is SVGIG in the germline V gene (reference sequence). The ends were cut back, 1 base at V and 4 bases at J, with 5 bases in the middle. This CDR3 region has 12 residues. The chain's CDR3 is CAWSEGNQPQHF. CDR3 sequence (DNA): TGTGCCTGGAGTGAAGGGAATCAGCCCCAGCATTTT.

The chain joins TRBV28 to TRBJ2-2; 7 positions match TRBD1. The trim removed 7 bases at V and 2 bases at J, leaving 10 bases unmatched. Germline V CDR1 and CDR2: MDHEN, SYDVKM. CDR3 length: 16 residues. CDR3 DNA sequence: TGTGCCAGCACTCCCTACCGGGACAGCAACACCGGGGAGCTGTTTTTT. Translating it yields CASTPYRDSNTGELFF.

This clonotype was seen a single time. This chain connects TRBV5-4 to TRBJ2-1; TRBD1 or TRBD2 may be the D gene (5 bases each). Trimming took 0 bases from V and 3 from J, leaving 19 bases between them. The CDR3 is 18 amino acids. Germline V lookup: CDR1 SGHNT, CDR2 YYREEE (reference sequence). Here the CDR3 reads CASSLARTRRTLYNEQFF. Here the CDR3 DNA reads TGTGCCAGCAGCTTGGCCAGGACAAGGCGGACTCTCTACAATGAGCAGTTCTTC.

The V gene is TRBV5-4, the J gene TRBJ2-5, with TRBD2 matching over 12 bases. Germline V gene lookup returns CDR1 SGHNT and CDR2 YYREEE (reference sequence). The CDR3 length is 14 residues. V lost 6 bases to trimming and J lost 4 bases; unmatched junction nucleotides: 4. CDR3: CASTSGRAPETQYF. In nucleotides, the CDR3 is TGTGCCAGCACTAGCGGGAGGGCCCCAGAGACCCAGTACTTC.

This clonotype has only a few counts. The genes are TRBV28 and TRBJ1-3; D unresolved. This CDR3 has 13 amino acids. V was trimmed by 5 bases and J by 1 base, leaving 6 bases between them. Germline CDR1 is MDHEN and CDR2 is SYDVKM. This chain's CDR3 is CASSPTSGNTIYF. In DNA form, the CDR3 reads TGTGCCAGCAGTCCCACGTCTGGAAACACCATATATTTT.

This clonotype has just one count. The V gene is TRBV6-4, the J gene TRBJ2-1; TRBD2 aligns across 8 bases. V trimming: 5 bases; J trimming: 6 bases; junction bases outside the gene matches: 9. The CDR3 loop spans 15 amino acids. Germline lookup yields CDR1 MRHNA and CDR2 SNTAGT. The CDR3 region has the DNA TGTGCCAGCAGTACTGACTCCGGGACTAGCAATGAGCAGTTCTTC. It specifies CASSTDSGTSNEQFF.

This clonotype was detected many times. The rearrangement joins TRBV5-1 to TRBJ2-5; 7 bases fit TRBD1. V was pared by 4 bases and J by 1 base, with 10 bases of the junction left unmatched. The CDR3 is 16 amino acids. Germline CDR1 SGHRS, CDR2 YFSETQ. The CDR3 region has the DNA TGCGCCAGCAGCACGGCTCCCGGGACAGCCCAAGAGACCCAGTACTTC. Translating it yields CASSTAPGTAQETQYF.

The CDR3 loop is CASRAGTGGGNTIYF. CDR3 coding DNA: TGTGCCAGCAGAGCCGGGACAGGGGGTGGAAACACCATATATTTT. The chain links TRBV27 to TRBJ1-3; 11 nucleotides agree with TRBD1. Trimming cost V 6 bases and J 3 bases; bases outside gene matches: 4. The CDR3 has 15 residues. CDR1 is MNHEY and CDR2 is SMNVEV in the germline V gene (reference sequence).

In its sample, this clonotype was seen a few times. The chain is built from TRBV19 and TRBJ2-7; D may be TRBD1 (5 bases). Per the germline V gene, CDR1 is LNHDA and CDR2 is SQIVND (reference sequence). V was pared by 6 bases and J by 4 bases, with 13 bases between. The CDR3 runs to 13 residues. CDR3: CASSVDRAYEQYF. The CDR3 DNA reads TGTGCCAGTAGCGTCGACAGAGCTTACGAGCAGTACTTC.

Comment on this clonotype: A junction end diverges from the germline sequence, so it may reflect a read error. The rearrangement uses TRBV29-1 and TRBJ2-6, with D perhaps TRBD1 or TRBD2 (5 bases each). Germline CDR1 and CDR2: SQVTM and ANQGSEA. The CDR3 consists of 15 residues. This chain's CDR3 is CSGGEDRSEANVLTF. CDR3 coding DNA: TGCAGCGGGGGAGAAGACAGATCTGAGGCCAACGTCCTGACTTTC.

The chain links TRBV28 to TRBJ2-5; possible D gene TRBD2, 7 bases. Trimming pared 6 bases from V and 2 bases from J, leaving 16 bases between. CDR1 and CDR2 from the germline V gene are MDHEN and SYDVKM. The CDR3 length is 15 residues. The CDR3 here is CASRRGALPQETQYF. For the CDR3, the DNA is TGTGCCAGCAGACGGGGGGCCCTCCCTCAAGAGACCCAGTACTTC.

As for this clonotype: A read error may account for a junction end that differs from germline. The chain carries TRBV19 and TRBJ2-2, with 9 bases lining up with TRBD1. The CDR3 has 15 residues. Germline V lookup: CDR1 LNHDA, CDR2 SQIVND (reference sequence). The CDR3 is CASRIDRGIAGELFF. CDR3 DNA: TGTGCCAGTAGGATAGACAGGGGGATCGCCGGGGAGCTGTTTTTT.

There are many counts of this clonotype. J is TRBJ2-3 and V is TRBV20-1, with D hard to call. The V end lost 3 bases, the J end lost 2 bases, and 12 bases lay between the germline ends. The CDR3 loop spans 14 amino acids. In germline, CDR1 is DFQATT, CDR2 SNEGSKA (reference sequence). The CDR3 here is CSARSDGDTDTQYF. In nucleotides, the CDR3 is TGCAGTGCTAGGTCGGACGGCGACACAGATACGCAGTATTTT.

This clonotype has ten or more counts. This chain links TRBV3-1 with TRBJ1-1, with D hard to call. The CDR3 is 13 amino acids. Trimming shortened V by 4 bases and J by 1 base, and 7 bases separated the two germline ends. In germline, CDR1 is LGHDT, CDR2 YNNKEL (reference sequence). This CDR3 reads CASSRARNTEAFF. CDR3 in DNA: TGTGCCAGCAGCCGGGCCAGGAACACTGAAGCTTTCTTT. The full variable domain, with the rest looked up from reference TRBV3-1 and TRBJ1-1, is DTAVSQTPKYLVTQMGNDKSIKCEQNLGHDTMYWYKQDSKKFLKIMFSYNNKELIINETVPNRFSPKSPDKAHLNLHINSLELGDSAVYFCASSRARNTEAFFGQGTRLTVV.

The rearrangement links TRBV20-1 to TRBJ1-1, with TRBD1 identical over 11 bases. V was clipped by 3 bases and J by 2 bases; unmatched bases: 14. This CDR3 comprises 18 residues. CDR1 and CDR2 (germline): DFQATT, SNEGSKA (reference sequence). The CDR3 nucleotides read TGCAGTGCTAGTGCCCCCGGGACAGGGGGAGATTTCAACACTGAAGCTTTCTTT. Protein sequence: CSASAPGTGGDFNTEAFF.

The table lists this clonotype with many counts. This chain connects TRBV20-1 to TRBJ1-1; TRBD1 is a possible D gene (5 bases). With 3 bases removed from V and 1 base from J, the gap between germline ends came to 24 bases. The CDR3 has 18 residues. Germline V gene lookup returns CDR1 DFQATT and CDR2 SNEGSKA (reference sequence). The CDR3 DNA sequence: TGCAGTGCTAGGGGGACTAACAATTACTCACCCACGAACACTGAAGCTTTCTTT. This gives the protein CSARGTNNYSPTNTEAFF.

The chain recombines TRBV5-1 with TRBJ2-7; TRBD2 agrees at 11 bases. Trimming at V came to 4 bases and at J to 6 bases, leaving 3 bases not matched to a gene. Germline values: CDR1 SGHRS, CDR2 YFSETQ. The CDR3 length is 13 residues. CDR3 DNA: TGCGCCAGCAGCCCTAGCGGGAGGTCCGAGCAGTACTTC. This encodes CASSPSGRSEQYF. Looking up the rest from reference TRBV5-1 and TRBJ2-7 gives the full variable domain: KAGVTQTPRYLIKTRGQQVTLSCSPISGHRSVSWYQQTPGQGLQFLFEYFSETQRNKGNFPGRFSGRQFSNSRSEMNVSTLELGDSALYLCASSPSGRSEQYFGPGTRLTVT.

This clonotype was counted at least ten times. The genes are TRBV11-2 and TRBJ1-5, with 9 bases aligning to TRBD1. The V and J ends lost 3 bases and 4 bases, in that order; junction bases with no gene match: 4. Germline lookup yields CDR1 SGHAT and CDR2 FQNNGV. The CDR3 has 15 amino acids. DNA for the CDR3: TGTGCCAGCAGCTTCGGGACAGGGTATAATCAGCCCCAGCATTTT. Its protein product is CASSFGTGYNQPQHF.